The 5 T cell receptor beta chains in this list originate from one sample, sequenced in a study of blood T cell repertoires in COVID-19. Assay: immunoSEQ multiplex PCR; the TCRdb copy retains only in-frame clones and omits some. The data contain fewer than 300,000 clones, about 90% of them seen just once; the ten biggest clones take up roughly 2.5%. Material: peripheral blood. The receptor source for this set is a woman aged 50 to 65 with acute or convalescent COVID-19.

The V gene is TRBV11-2, the J gene TRBJ2-7; 9 nucleotides match TRBD1. In germline, CDR1 is SGHAT, CDR2 FQNNGV. V was pared by 1 base and J by 5 bases, with 9 bases of the junction left unmatched. The CDR3 consists of 16 residues. CDR3: CASSLGRGTGRDEQYF. DNA for the CDR3: TGTGCCAGCAGCTTAGGTCGCGGGACAGGGAGGGACGAGCAGTACTTC.

This chain links TRBV9 with TRBJ1-1; no reliable D call. Trimming shortened V by 5 bases and J by 1 base, and 9 bases separated the two germline ends. The length of the CDR3 is 13 residues. Germline V gives CDR1 SGDLS, CDR2 YYNGEE. CDR3: CASREIGNTEAFF. The CDR3 nucleotides are TGTGCCAGCAGAGAGATCGGGAACACTGAAGCTTTCTTT.

The chain links TRBV6-5 to TRBJ2-7; 14 bases match TRBD2. The V and J ends lost 6 bases and 3 bases, in that order; junction bases with no gene match: 4. Germline CDR1 is MNHEY and CDR2 is SVGAGI. CDR3 length equals 15 residues. The CDR3 reads CASRRTSGRFYEQYF. In nucleotides, the CDR3 is TGTGCCAGCAGACGGACTAGCGGGAGGTTCTACGAGCAGTACTTC.

The V gene is TRBV4-2, the J gene TRBJ2-1, with 14 nucleotides matching TRBD2. This CDR3 is built from 17 residues. Germline-derived CDR1 and CDR2 are LGHNA and YNFKEQ. V lost 2 bases and J lost 7; bases outside the gene matches: 7. CDR3 bases: TGTGCCAGCAGCCAACCGGGACTAGCGGGAGCAGGAAATGAGCAGTTCTTC. This encodes CASSQPGLAGAGNEQFF.

The chain recombines TRBV28 with TRBJ1-5; D unclear. The germline V gene encodes CDR1 MDHEN and CDR2 SYDVKM. This CDR3 has 14 amino acids. V dropped 6 bases and J dropped 4 bases, with 13 bases sitting between them. The CDR3 here is CASSSPSGNQPQHF. Here the CDR3 DNA reads TGTGCCAGCAGCTCTCCGAGCGGGAATCAGCCCCAGCATTTT.